The 18 T cell receptor beta chains reported below all come from one sample, sequenced in a study of T-cell reconstitution after alpha-beta-depleted transplantation in children. It was with unique molecular identifiers that the TCRbeta library was prepared. TCRdb recomputed calls from the PCR reads with MiXCR, one row per CDR3 protein. The sample holds just over 950,000 distinct CDR3 sequences, roughly 29% seen once. The specimen comprised PBMCs, mostly from graft donor cells, sampled 360 days after TCRalphabeta/CD19-depleted stem cell transplant. The source of these receptors is a boy younger than two who had a stem cell transplant for SCID, so the T cells may come from the graft donor.

This chain uses TRBV5-1 with TRBJ1-2, with 8 nucleotides matching TRBD1. The V gene end was trimmed by 3 bases and the J gene end by 5 bases; junction bases not matched to a gene: 12. The germline CDR1 and CDR2 sequences are SGHRS and YFSETQ. The CDR3 runs to 16 residues. The CDR3 protein is CASSSNTRDRLYGYTF. In DNA, the CDR3 is TGCGCCAGCAGCTCAAACACCCGGGACAGGTTATATGGCTACACCTTC.

The genes are TRBV5-1 and TRBJ2-2, with D possibly being TRBD2 (5 bases). Germline V lookup: CDR1 SGHRS, CDR2 YFSETQ. The ends were cut back, 1 base at V and 4 bases at J, with 11 bases in the middle. The length of the CDR3 is 15 residues. CDR3 in DNA: TGCGCCAGCAGCTTGCCGGCGGGTAGCACCGGGGAGCTGTTTTTT. It encodes CASSLPAGSTGELFF. The variable domain in full, with the rest retrieved from reference TRBV5-1 and TRBJ2-2, is KAGVTQTPRYLIKTRGQQVTLSCSPISGHRSVSWYQQTPGQGLQFLFEYFSETQRNKGNFPGRFSGRQFSNSRSEMNVSTLELGDSALYLCASSLPAGSTGELFFGEGSRLTVL.

This chain joins TRBV5-5 and TRBJ1-6; D uncertain. V shed 0 bases and J shed 0 bases, with 10 bases lying between them. Germline V gene lookup returns CDR1 SGHKS and CDR2 YYEKEE (reference sequence). The CDR3 length is 17 residues. The CDR3 sequence is CASSLAMGSSYNSPLHF. CDR3 nucleotide sequence: TGTGCCAGCAGCTTGGCTATGGGTAGCTCCTATAATTCACCCCTCCACTTT.

The chain employs TRBV7-9 and TRBJ2-3, with D tentatively TRBD1 or TRBD2 (5 bases each). Germline loops: CDR1 SEHNR, CDR2 FQNEAQ (reference sequence). The CDR3 runs 17 residues. The germline V and J ends were trimmed by 1 base and 8 bases, with 22 bases remaining between them. This CDR3 is CASSLVMGEVAPGTQYF. CDR3 in DNA: TGTGCCAGCAGCTTAGTCATGGGGGAAGTCGCTCCCGGTACGCAGTATTTT.

This chain links TRBV21-1 with TRBJ2-7; TRBD1 is taken as the D call from the table, unchecked against the DNA. TRBV21-1 is a documented pseudogene. The CDR3 loop spans 16 amino acids. The DNA of the CDR3 is TGTGCCAGCAGCAACCCGCAGGACAGGGCAAACTACGAGCAGTACTTC. Its translation is CASSNPQDRANYEQYF.

The V gene is TRBV28, the J gene TRBJ1-5; D gene unclear. CDR1 MDHEN and CDR2 SYDVKM come from the germline V gene. This CDR3 has 14 amino acids. The germline V and J ends were trimmed by 7 bases and 3 bases, with 13 bases remaining between them. CDR3 sequence reads: CASTSQYINQPQHF. CDR3 DNA sequence: TGTGCCAGCACCTCCCAGTACATCAATCAGCCCCAGCATTTT. Full variable domain (rest looked up from reference TRBV28 and TRBJ1-5): DVKVTQSSRYLVKRTGEKVFLECVQDMDHENMFWYRQDPGLGLRLIYFSYDVKMKEKGDIPEGYSVSREKKERFSLILESASTNQTSMYLCASTSQYINQPQHFGDGTRLSIL.

The genes are TRBV5-6 and TRBJ1-4; no reliable D call. The CDR3 is 14 amino acids. The germline V and J ends were trimmed by 2 bases and 3 bases, with 8 bases remaining between them. Germline V gives CDR1 SGHDT, CDR2 YYEEEE. CDR3 nucleotide sequence: TGTGCCAGCAGCTTTCCCAATTCTAATGAAAAACTGTTTTTT. The encoded protein is CASSFPNSNEKLFF. Drawing the rest from reference TRBV5-6 and TRBJ1-4, the complete variable domain is DAGVTQSPTHLIKTRGQQVTLRCSPKSGHDTVSWYQQALGQGPQFIFQYYEEEERQRGNFPDRFSGHQFPNYSSELNVNALLLGDSALYLCASSFPNSNEKLFFGSGTQLSVL.

V and J are TRBV28 and TRBJ2-1, with 7 bases lining up with TRBD2. Germline CDR1 MDHEN, CDR2 SYDVKM. The V and J ends lost 6 bases and 6 bases, in that order; junction bases with no gene match: 8. The CDR3 loop spans 14 amino acids. The CDR3 is CASRSYGGSNEQFF. The CDR3 nucleotides read TGTGCCAGCAGATCCTACGGGGGGAGCAATGAGCAGTTCTTC.

CDR3 amino acids: CASSLFSTGSPDEQFF. CDR3 sequence (DNA): TGTGCCAGCAGTTTATTCTCCACAGGGAGCCCCGATGAGCAGTTCTTC. This chain connects TRBV28 to TRBJ2-1, with D maybe TRBD1 (6 bases). Trimming removed 1 base from V and 8 bases from J, with 18 bases in between. Germline V CDR1 and CDR2: MDHEN, SYDVKM. The CDR3 consists of 16 residues.

This clonotype was recorded a few times. CDR3 bases: TGCAGTGCTGAGAGGGGACAGGGAAATTCACCCCTCCACTTT. Protein product: CSAERGQGNSPLHF. V is TRBV20-1 and J is TRBJ1-6, with 9 bases that match TRBD1. The V gene's germline CDR1 is DFQATT and CDR2 SNEGSKA (reference sequence). The CDR3 totals 14 residues. V lost 5 bases, J lost 7 bases, and 6 bases stayed unmatched.

J is TRBJ2-4 and V is TRBV28; 7 positions match TRBD2. V lost 4 bases and J lost 2; bases outside the gene matches: 5. The CDR3 spans 15 residues. The germline CDR1 and CDR2 sequences are MDHEN and SYDVKM. CDR3 amino acids: CASSYAGGTKNIQYF. The CDR3 region has the DNA TGTGCCAGCAGTTACGCCGGGGGGACCAAAAACATTCAGTACTTC.

This clonotype occurred a few times. V and J are TRBV15 and TRBJ1-1; 7 positions agree with TRBD1. Germline CDR1 LNHNV, CDR2 YYDKDF (reference sequence). CDR3 length: 12 amino acids. The junction had 5 bases not matched to a gene; V was cut back by 5 bases and J by 8 bases. CDR3 bases: TGTGCCACCAGCCCCGGGACAGTAGAAGCTTTCTTT. Translation gives CATSPGTVEAFF.

The chain recombines TRBV20-1 with TRBJ2-2; TRBD2 agrees at 9 bases. CDR1 and CDR2 (germline): DFQATT, SNEGSKA (reference sequence). CDR3 length equals 15 residues. V dropped 2 bases and J dropped 5; count of bases not matched to a gene: 6. The CDR3 region has the DNA TGCAGTGCTAGACTAGCGGGAAAACAGACCGGGGAGCTGTTTTTT. Residues: CSARLAGKQTGELFF.

This clonotype was detected only a few times. V is TRBV24-1 and J is TRBJ2-5; possible D gene TRBD2, 6 bases. Germline loops: CDR1 KGHDR, CDR2 SFDVKD. This CDR3 is 16 amino acids long. V dropped 0 bases and J dropped 5 bases, with 15 bases sitting between them. CDR3: CATSDLSGRLGETQYF. For the CDR3, the DNA is TGTGCCACCAGTGATTTGTCAGGGAGGCTAGGGGAGACCCAGTACTTC.

The J gene is TRBJ2-1, the V gene TRBV20-1, with 10 bases lining up with TRBD1. The CDR3 covers 14 residues. Germline V CDR1 and CDR2: DFQATT, SNEGSKA (reference sequence). The ends lost 0 bases at V and 7 bases at J; junction bases unmatched: 3. Here the CDR3 DNA reads TGCAGTGCTAGAGAAGGGACAGGGGTGAATGAGCAGTTCTTC. Translated: CSAREGTGVNEQFF.

This clonotype came up a few times. This chain links TRBV7-2 with TRBJ2-1; 7 nucleotides align to TRBD1. Germline CDR1 and CDR2: SGHTA and FQGNSA. The CDR3 is 16 residues long. V dropped 4 bases and J dropped 4; count of bases not matched to a gene: 10. The chain's CDR3 is CASSSSRDRPYNEQFF. CDR3 DNA sequence: TGTGCCAGCAGCTCTAGTAGGGACAGACCTTACAATGAGCAGTTCTTC.

The sample holds a few counts of this clonotype. The rearrangement links TRBV10-3 to TRBJ1-2; D perhaps matches TRBD1 (5 bases). V was cut by 4 bases and J by 8 bases, with 11 bases left in between. There are 12 residues in the CDR3. Germline V gene data show CDR1 as ENHRY and CDR2 as SYGVKD. CDR3 amino acids: CAISAVGEGYTF. In DNA form, the CDR3 reads TGTGCCATCAGTGCCGTAGGGGAGGGCTACACCTTC.

This clonotype was counted a single time. V gene TRBV11-2 combines with J gene TRBJ2-5, with D unclear. The CDR3 sequence is 13 residues long. V was shortened by 2 bases and J by 4 bases, with 8 bases between the two germline ends. CDR1 and CDR2 (germline): SGHAT, FQNNGV. The CDR3 spells CASSLQWIETQYF. The DNA for the CDR3 is TGTGCCAGCAGCTTACAGTGGATAGAGACCCAGTACTTC. Full variable domain (rest looked up from reference TRBV11-2 and TRBJ2-5): EAGVAQSPRYKIIEKRQSVAFWCNPISGHATLYWYQQILGQGPKLLIQFQNNGVVDDSQLPKDRFSAERLKGVDSTLKIQPAKLEDSAVYLCASSLQWIETQYFGPGTRLLVL.